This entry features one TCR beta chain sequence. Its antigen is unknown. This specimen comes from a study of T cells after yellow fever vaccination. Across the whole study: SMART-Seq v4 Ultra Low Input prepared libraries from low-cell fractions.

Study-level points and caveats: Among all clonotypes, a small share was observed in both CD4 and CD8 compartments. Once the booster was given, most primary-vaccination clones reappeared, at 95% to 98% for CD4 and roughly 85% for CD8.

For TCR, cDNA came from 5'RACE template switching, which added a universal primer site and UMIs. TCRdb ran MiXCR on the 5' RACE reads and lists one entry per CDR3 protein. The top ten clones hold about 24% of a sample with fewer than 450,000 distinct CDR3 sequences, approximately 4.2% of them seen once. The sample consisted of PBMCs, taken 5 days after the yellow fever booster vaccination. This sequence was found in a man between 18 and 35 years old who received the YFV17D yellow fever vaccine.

The CDR3 DNA is TGTGCCAGCAGCAGTATATCTGGGGCCAACGTCCTGACTTTC. This translates into CASSSISGANVLTF. The chain employs TRBV9 and TRBJ2-6, with no clear D. Germline V CDR1 and CDR2: SGDLS, YYNGEE. The CDR3 is made up of 14 amino acids. V was cut by 4 bases and J by 1 base, with 6 bases left in between.